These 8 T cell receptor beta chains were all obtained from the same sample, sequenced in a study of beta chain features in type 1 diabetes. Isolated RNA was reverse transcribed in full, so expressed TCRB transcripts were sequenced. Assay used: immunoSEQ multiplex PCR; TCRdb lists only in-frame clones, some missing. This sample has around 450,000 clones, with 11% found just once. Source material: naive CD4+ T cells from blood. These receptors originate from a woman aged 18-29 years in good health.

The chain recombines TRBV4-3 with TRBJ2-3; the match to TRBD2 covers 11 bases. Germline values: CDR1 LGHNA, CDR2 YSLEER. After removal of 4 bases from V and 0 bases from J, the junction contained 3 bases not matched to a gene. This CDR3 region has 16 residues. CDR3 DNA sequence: TGCGCCAGCAGCCGGAGGACTAGCGGGAGCACAGATACGCAGTATTTT. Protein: CASSRRTSGSTDTQYF.

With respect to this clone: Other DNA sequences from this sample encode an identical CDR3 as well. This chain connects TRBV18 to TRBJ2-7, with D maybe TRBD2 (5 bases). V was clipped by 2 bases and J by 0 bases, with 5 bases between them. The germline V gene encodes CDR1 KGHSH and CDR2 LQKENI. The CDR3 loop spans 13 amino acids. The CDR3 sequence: CASSPGSSYEQYF. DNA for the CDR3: TGTGCCAGCTCACCAGGGAGCTCCTACGAGCAGTACTTC. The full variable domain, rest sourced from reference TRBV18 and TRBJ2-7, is NAGVMQNPRHLVRRRGQEARLRCSPMKGHSHVYWYRQLPEEGLKFMVYLQKENIIDESGMPKERFSAEFPKEGPSILRIQQVVRGDSAAYFCASSPGSSYEQYFGPGTRLTVT.

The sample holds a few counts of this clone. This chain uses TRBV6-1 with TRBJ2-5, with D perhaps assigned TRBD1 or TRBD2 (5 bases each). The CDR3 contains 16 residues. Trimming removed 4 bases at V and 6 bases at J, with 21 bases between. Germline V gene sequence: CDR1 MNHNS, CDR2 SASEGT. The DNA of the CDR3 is TGTGCCAGCAGTGGGGACCCTCGGACGGTCGTGAAGACCCAGTACTTC. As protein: CASSGDPRTVVKTQYF.

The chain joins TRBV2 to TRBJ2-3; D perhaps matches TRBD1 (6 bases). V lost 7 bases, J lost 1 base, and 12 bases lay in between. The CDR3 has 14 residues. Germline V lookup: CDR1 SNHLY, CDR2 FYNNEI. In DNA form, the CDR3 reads TGTGCCAGCACGGACCCAGGGGGCACAGATACGCAGTATTTT. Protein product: CASTDPGGTDTQYF.

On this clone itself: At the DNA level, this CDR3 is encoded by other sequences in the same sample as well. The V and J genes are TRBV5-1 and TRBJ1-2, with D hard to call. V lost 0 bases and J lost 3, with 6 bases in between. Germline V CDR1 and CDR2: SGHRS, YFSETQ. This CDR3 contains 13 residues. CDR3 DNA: TGCGCCAGCAGCTTGGACGGGGACTATGGCTACACCTTC. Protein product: CASSLDGDYGYTF.

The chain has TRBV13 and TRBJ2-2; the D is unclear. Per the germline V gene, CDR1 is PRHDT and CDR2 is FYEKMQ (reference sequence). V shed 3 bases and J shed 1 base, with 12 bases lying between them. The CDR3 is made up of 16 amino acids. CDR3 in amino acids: CASSLGRLRNTGELFF. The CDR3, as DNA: TGTGCCAGCAGCTTGGGTAGGCTCAGGAACACCGGGGAGCTGTTTTTT.

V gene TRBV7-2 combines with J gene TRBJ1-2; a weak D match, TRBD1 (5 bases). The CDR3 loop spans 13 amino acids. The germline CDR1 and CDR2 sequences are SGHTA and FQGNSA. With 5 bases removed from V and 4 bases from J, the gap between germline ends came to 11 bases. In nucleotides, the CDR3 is TGTGCCAGCAGCCCGGGACTGTCCTATGGCTACACCTTC. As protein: CASSPGLSYGYTF.

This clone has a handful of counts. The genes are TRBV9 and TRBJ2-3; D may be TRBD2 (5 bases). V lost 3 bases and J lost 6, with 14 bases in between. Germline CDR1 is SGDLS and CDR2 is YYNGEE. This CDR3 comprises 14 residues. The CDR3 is CASSARVREDTQYF. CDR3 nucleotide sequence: TGTGCCAGCAGCGCAAGGGTGAGGGAGGATACGCAGTATTTT.